This T cell receptor beta chain is from a study of blood T cells in healthy people across ages. Points from the study as a whole: Donor CMV infection status was unknown, possibly confounding age-related changes in expanded clonotypes.

A second roughly 6 to 12 cycle PCR used barcoded and J-beta primers. From the 5' RACE reads, TCRdb called clonotypes with MiXCR, one entry per CDR3 protein. Here the sample spans about 800,000 distinct CDR3 sequences, about three fifths being singletons. Per individual sample, total RNA of at least 5.5 micrograms was extracted. This CDR3 is 13 amino acids long. Looked up from germline, CDR1 is SGHRS and CDR2 is YFSETQ. The sample holds a few counts of this clonotype. Its antigen remains unidentified. At one of its ends the junction is not consistent with the germline gene, which may arise from a read error.

The sequenced sample was blood. The chain is built from TRBV5-1 and TRBJ2-1, with TRBD2 matching over 8 bases. The clonotype was recovered from a man aged 25-45 years in good health. The CDR3: CASSLPGGNEQFF. The CDR3 nucleotides read TGTGCCAGCAGTCTCCCGGGAGGGAATGAGCAGTTCTTC. Full variable domain (missing parts from reference TRBV5-1 and TRBJ2-1): KAGVTQTPRYLIKTRGQQVTLSCSPISGHRSVSWYQQTPGQGLQFLFEYFSETQRNKGNFPGRFSGRQFSNSRSEMNVSTLELGDSALYLCASSLPGGNEQFFGPGTRLTVL.